These T cell receptor beta chains were read from a single sample in a study of T-cell memory formation after mild COVID-19. TCRdb re-analysed the 5' RACE reads in MiXCR, keeping a single row per CDR3 protein. The data contain about half a million distinct CDR3 sequences, over 15% of them singletons. The sequenced material came from PBMCs or a T cell subset sorted from them (not recorded which). The receptors here all came from an adult woman who had mild COVID-19 (a few samples of this study predate the infection). Cell type and time point are not known. The CDR3 runs from the conserved cysteine through the conserved F or W. The order of the fields is V gene, J gene, clone size, D gene, CDR3 protein, CDR3 DNA. The D gene is left open where the match is weak. Size is stated for part of the rows, as once, few or many counts, or as a class when the clone is expanded.

V: TRBV7-3
J: TRBJ1-5
size: few
D: TRBD1
CDR3: CASSSGRGQGGNQPQHF
DNA: TGTGCCAGCAGCTCAGGACGGGGACAGGGGGGCAATCAGCCCCAGCATTTT

V: TRBV20-1
J: TRBJ2-3
size: few
D: TRBD1
CDR3: CSAGQGPSADTQYF
DNA: TGCAGTGCAGGACAGGGTCCTAGCGCAGATACGCAGTATTTT

V: TRBV18
J: TRBJ2-1
size: NA
D: NA
CDR3: CASSPPGGNNEQFF
DNA: TGTGCCAGCTCACCACCGGGGGGTAACAATGAGCAGTTCTTC

V: TRBV28
J: TRBJ1-1
size: few
D: NA
CDR3: CASQGRAGQEWAFF
DNA: TGTGCCAGTCAAGGTCGGGCAGGCCAAGAATGGGCTTTCTTT

V: TRBV9
J: TRBJ2-7
size: few
D: NA
CDR3: CASSVDSLPHYEQYF
DNA: TGTGCCAGCAGCGTAGACTCCCTCCCGCACTACGAGCAGTACTTC

V: TRBV4-3
J: TRBJ2-1
size: few
D: NA
CDR3: CASSQDVAGQFF
DNA: TGCGCCAGCAGCCAAGATGTGGCCGGGCAGTTCTTC

V: TRBV7-2
J: TRBJ2-3
size: few
D: TRBD2
CDR3: CASGTSGGTDTQYF
DNA: TGTGCCAGCGGCACTAGCGGGGGCACAGATACGCAGTATTTT

V: TRBV10-3
J: TRBJ1-5
size: NA
D: NA
CDR3: CAISVGNQPQHF
DNA: TGTGCCATCAGTGTAGGCAATCAGCCCCAGCATTTT

V: TRBV24-1
J: TRBJ2-7
size: NA
D: TRBD1
CDR3: CATSDLGQWSEQYF
DNA: TGTGCCACCAGTGACCTGGGACAGTGGAGCGAGCAGTACTTC

V: TRBV7-2
J: TRBJ2-1
size: NA
D: NA
CDR3: CASSLGTDSYNEQFF
DNA: TGTGCCAGCAGCTTGGGGACCGACTCCTACAATGAGCAGTTCTTC

V: TRBV4-2
J: TRBJ2-7
size: few
D: NA
CDR3: CASSGTRYEQYF
DNA: TGTGCCAGCAGCGGAACCCGCTACGAGCAGTACTTC

V: TRBV25-1
J: TRBJ1-5
size: many
D: NA
CDR3: CASSAGAENHSNQPQHF
DNA: TGTGCCAGCAGTGCCGGTGCAGAGAACCATAGCAATCAGCCCCAGCATTTT

V: TRBV5-1
J: TRBJ1-1
size: few
D: NA
CDR3: CASSLGSSGYLSEAFF
DNA: TGCGCCAGCAGCTTGGGTTCGTCAGGGTATCTTTCTGAAGCTTTCTTT

V: TRBV12-3/TRBV12-4
J: TRBJ2-7
size: few
D: NA
CDR3: CASRRGQDVEQYF
DNA: TGTGCCAGCAGACGGGGGCAGGACGTTGAGCAGTACTTC

V: TRBV2
J: TRBJ2-5
size: NA
D: NA
CDR3: CASSELDSQETQYF
DNA: TGTGCCAGCAGTGAACTGGACAGCCAAGAGACCCAGTACTTC

V: TRBV24-1
J: TRBJ2-7
size: NA
D: TRBD2
CDR3: CATSDASGIEQYF
DNA: TGTGCCACCAGTGATGCTAGCGGGATTGAGCAGTACTTC

V: TRBV5-1
J: TRBJ2-7
size: many
D: NA
CDR3: CASSLGIGQSSYEQYF
DNA: TGCGCCAGCAGCTTGGGTATTGGCCAGAGCTCCTACGAGCAGTACTTC

V: TRBV7-7
J: TRBJ2-4
size: many
D: TRBD1
CDR3: CASSYPGQESLAKNIQYF
DNA: TGTGCTAGCAGCTATCCGGGACAGGAGAGCTTAGCCAAAAACATTCAGTACTTC

V: TRBV5-5
J: TRBJ2-7
size: few
D: NA
CDR3: CASSLVVAAVYEQYF
DNA: TGTGCCAGCAGCTTGGTTGTAGCAGCAGTCTACGAGCAGTACTTC

V: TRBV6-2/TRBV6-3
J: TRBJ1-5
size: few
D: NA
CDR3: CASSYSTRRQPQHF
DNA: TGTGCCAGCAGTTACTCGACCAGACGACAGCCCCAGCATTTT

V: TRBV29-1
J: TRBJ2-7
size: NA
D: TRBD2
CDR3: CSVYLAGPYEQYF
DNA: TGCAGCGTCTACCTAGCGGGGCCCTACGAGCAGTACTTC

V: TRBV4-3
J: TRBJ2-7
size: many
D: NA
CDR3: CASSQVYTPDESYEQYF
DNA: TGCGCCAGCAGCCAAGTGTATACGCCAGACGAGTCCTACGAGCAGTACTTC

V: TRBV4-1
J: TRBJ1-2
size: few
D: NA
CDR3: CASSQAPEGLYGYTF
DNA: TGCGCCAGCAGCCAAGCGCCCGAGGGGCTCTATGGCTACACCTTC

V: TRBV4-2
J: TRBJ1-2
size: NA
D: TRBD1
CDR3: CASSQDQGGHRHYGYTF
DNA: TGTGCCAGCAGCCAAGATCAGGGGGGACACCGGCACTATGGCTACACCTTC

V: TRBV6-1
J: TRBJ2-1
size: NA
D: TRBD2
CDR3: CASSERVAGAINEQFF
DNA: TGTGCCAGCAGTGAACGGGTAGCGGGGGCCATCAATGAGCAGTTCTTC

V: TRBV7-2
J: TRBJ2-1
size: few
D: TRBD2
CDR3: CASSSLRTSGSYNEQFF
DNA: TGTGCCAGCAGCTCCCTCCGGACTAGCGGATCCTACAATGAGCAGTTCTTC

V: TRBV5-1
J: TRBJ2-1
size: NA
D: NA
CDR3: CASSFGPARGNEQFF
DNA: TGCGCCAGCAGCTTTGGCCCTGCTCGTGGGAATGAGCAGTTCTTC

V: TRBV11-3
J: TRBJ2-1
size: NA
D: TRBD2
CDR3: CASSPDHPGLAGTAYNEQFF
DNA: TGTGCCAGCAGCCCTGACCACCCGGGACTAGCGGGGACCGCCTACAATGAGCAGTTCTTC

V: TRBV20-1
J: TRBJ1-2
size: few
D: TRBD1
CDR3: CSARGIGQGLNYGYTF
DNA: TGCAGTGCTAGGGGAATTGGACAGGGGCTCAACTATGGCTACACCTTC

V: TRBV5-4
J: TRBJ1-5
size: NA
D: NA
CDR3: CASSNGGSNQPQHF
DNA: TGTGCCAGCAGCAACGGAGGTAGCAATCAGCCCCAGCATTTT

V: TRBV4-1
J: TRBJ2-6
size: NA
D: TRBD1
CDR3: CASSLGTGGIGANVLTF
DNA: TGCGCCAGCAGCCTCGGGACAGGGGGCATTGGGGCCAACGTCCTGACTTTC

V: TRBV20-1
J: TRBJ2-5
size: NA
D: NA
CDR3: CSAPQGWQETQYF
DNA: TGCAGTGCCCCCCAAGGGTGGCAAGAGACCCAGTACTTC

V: TRBV20-1
J: TRBJ1-6
size: few
D: TRBD1
CDR3: CSARPSQGAWNSPLHF
DNA: TGCAGTGCTAGGCCCTCCCAGGGGGCTTGGAATTCACCCCTCCACTTT

V: TRBV5-1
J: TRBJ1-1
size: many
D: NA
CDR3: CASSFGLNTEAFF
DNA: TGCGCCAGCAGCTTCGGGCTGAACACTGAAGCTTTCTTT

V: TRBV5-1
J: TRBJ2-5
size: NA
D: NA
CDR3: CASSSEIKQGPTTQYF
DNA: TGCGCCAGCAGCTCCGAAATTAAACAGGGTCCAACGACCCAGTACTTC

V: TRBV6-5
J: TRBJ1-1
size: NA
D: NA
CDR3: CASSYTASGGRTEAFF
DNA: TGTGCCAGCAGTTACACGGCCTCGGGGGGAAGGACTGAAGCTTTCTTT

V: TRBV3-1
J: TRBJ1-2
size: many
D: NA
CDR3: CASGPNRGYTF
DNA: TGTGCCAGCGGTCCTAATCGTGGCTACACCTTC

V: TRBV5-1
J: TRBJ2-5
size: NA
D: NA
CDR3: CASSLWDFQETQYF
DNA: TGCGCCAGCAGCTTGTGGGACTTCCAAGAGACCCAGTACTTC

V: TRBV24-1
J: TRBJ1-4
size: NA
D: NA
CDR3: CATSDPSPEGNEKLFF
DNA: TGTGCCACCAGTGACCCCAGCCCGGAGGGTAATGAAAAACTGTTTTTT

V: TRBV20-1
J: TRBJ2-7
size: few
D: TRBD1
CDR3: CSAGETGGHMVYEQYF
DNA: TGCAGTGCTGGAGAGACAGGGGGCCATATGGTGTACGAGCAGTACTTC

V: TRBV7-3
J: TRBJ2-1
size: NA
D: TRBD2
CDR3: CASSRGASGNYNEQFF
DNA: TGTGCCAGCAGCCGCGGGGCTAGCGGGAACTACAATGAGCAGTTCTTC

V: TRBV6-5
J: TRBJ2-3
size: NA
D: NA
CDR3: CASSYYRDVLYTQYF
DNA: TGTGCCAGCAGTTACTACAGGGACGTCCTGTATACGCAGTATTTT

V: TRBV5-1
J: TRBJ2-7
size: NA
D: NA
CDR3: CASSLWAETYEQYF
DNA: TGCGCCAGCAGCTTGTGGGCGGAAACCTACGAGCAGTACTTC

V: TRBV18
J: TRBJ2-5
size: NA
D: NA
CDR3: CASAGETQYF
DNA: TGTGCCAGCGCGGGGGAGACCCAGTACTTC